This T cell receptor (beta chain) was observed in a study of cytotoxic CD8 clonotypes in ibrutinib-treated CLL. This table comes from immunoSEQ multiplex PCR, and its TCRdb copy is limited to in-frame clones, with some not included. The sample carries about 74,000 clones, about 84% recorded once. The V and J ends lost 5 bases and 3 bases respectively, with 8 bases between them. Germline values: CDR1 SGHRS, CDR2 YFSETQ. The length of the CDR3 is 12 residues. Specimen: PBMCs, collected at disease progression, from a patient treated with ibrutinib. The chain employs TRBV5-1 and TRBJ1-2, with D perhaps TRBD1 (5 bases). The sequence was obtained from a human donor with chronic lymphocytic leukemia. CDR3 bases: TGCGCCAGCAGGGGGGATGACTATGGCTACACCTTC. It translates to CASRGDDYGYTF.